These 27 T cell receptor beta chains originate from one sample sequenced in a study of CD4 T cells in relation to SARS-CoV-2 and coronaviruses. Unexposed donor CD4+ T cells date from about 2011-2018, before the COVID-19 pandemic. Isolation of CD4+ T cells took place after less than 11 days in culture. These receptors' targets are unknown. Repertoires were generated with immunoSEQ multiplex PCR, while TCRdb's copy carries only in-frame clones and drops some. Counted here are some 17,000 clones, 70% to 85% occurring once; the ten biggest clones make up about 29%. Sequencing was performed on CD4+ T cells from PBMCs, cultured in vitro. The receptors were gathered from a human donor in good health.

This clone appeared a few times. The chain links TRBV6-1 to TRBJ2-7, with D hard to call. CDR3 size: 14 residues. CDR1 and CDR2 (germline): MNHNS, SASEGT. V was cut by 0 bases and J by 7 bases, with 13 bases left in between. The CDR3 loop is CASSEALRQNEQYF. In DNA, the CDR3 is TGTGCCAGCAGTGAAGCGCTTCGCCAGAATGAGCAGTACTTC.

The chain couples TRBV11-2 to TRBJ1-2; a possible D gene is TRBD1 (6 bases). Per germline, CDR1 SGHAT and CDR2 FQNNGV. Trimming stripped 5 bases from V and 4 bases from J, with 17 bases between. This CDR3 contains 15 residues. The CDR3 DNA is TGTGCCAGCAGCCCCCGGGGGCAGGGAGTCTATGGCTACACCTTC. It is translated as CASSPRGQGVYGYTF.

This chain connects TRBV18 to TRBJ2-6; D not resolved. Germline lookup yields CDR1 KGHSH and CDR2 LQKENI. The CDR3 is made up of 15 amino acids. Trimming left V 3 bases short and J 0 bases short, with 6 bases between. In DNA, the CDR3 is TGTGCCAGCTCACCCAGCACCTCTGGGGCCAACGTCCTGACTTTC. This codes for CASSPSTSGANVLTF. The variable domain in full, with the rest retrieved from reference TRBV18 and TRBJ2-6, is NAGVMQNPRHLVRRRGQEARLRCSPMKGHSHVYWYRQLPEEGLKFMVYLQKENIIDESGMPKERFSAEFPKEGPSILRIQQVVRGDSAAYFCASSPSTSGANVLTFGAGSRLTVL.

The chain recombines TRBV24-1 with TRBJ2-7; 8 bases map to TRBD1. This CDR3 comprises 14 residues. Germline assignment: CDR1 KGHDR and CDR2 SFDVKD. V lost 7 bases, J lost 0 bases, and 4 bases stayed unmatched. The DNA of the CDR3 is TGTGCCACCAGCAAAGGACAGGGCTCCTACGAGCAGTACTTC. This translates into CATSKGQGSYEQYF.

The rearrangement joins TRBV19 to TRBJ1-6; maybe TRBD1 (5 bases). The length of the CDR3 is 13 residues. V lost 7 bases, J lost 5 bases, and 9 bases lay in between. CDR1 is LNHDA and CDR2 is SQIVND in the germline V gene (reference sequence). In DNA form, the CDR3 reads TGTGCCAGTACCCAACAGGATAATTCACCCCTCCACTTT. Protein product: CASTQQDNSPLHF.

This chain uses TRBV9 with TRBJ1-5; TRBD1 might be the D (5 bases). This CDR3 has 15 residues. Trimming pared 0 bases from V and 4 bases from J, leaving 11 bases between. Germline CDR1 SGDLS, CDR2 YYNGEE. In nucleotides, the CDR3 is TGTGCCAGCAGCGTAGGAGGGACGGTAAATCAGCCCCAGCATTTT. This gives the protein CASSVGGTVNQPQHF.

The gene calls are TRBV15 and TRBJ1-5, with D maybe TRBD1 (6 bases). V was shortened by 5 bases and J by 4 bases, with 15 bases between the two germline ends. The CDR3 runs 15 residues. The germline V gene encodes CDR1 LNHNV and CDR2 YYDKDF (reference sequence). The CDR3 sequence: CATSGRTVLNQPQHF. The CDR3 bases are TGTGCCACCAGCGGGAGGACAGTCTTGAATCAGCCCCAGCATTTT.

This clone was seen just once. V and J are TRBV28 and TRBJ2-7; TRBD1 aligns across 12 bases. CDR3 length equals 16 residues. Germline V gene sequence: CDR1 MDHEN, CDR2 SYDVKM. V shed 6 bases, J shed 4 bases, and the junction held 10 bases outside the gene matches. CDR3 in DNA: TGTGCCAGCAGCGGGGGGGGGACAGGGGGCGCATACGAGCAGTACTTC. This sequence encodes CASSGGGTGGAYEQYF.

In this sample, this clone turned up a few times. The CDR3 DNA follows: TGCGCCAGCAGCCAAGGAGGGGCATCCTACGAGCAGTACTTC. Its protein product is CASSQGGASYEQYF. V is TRBV4-1 and J is TRBJ2-7; D possibly matches TRBD1 or TRBD2 (5 bases each). The CDR3 length is 14 residues. The germline V gene encodes CDR1 MGHRA and CDR2 YSYEKL. V lost 1 base and J lost 1, with 8 bases in between.

The chain carries TRBV27 and TRBJ2-1; D is unresolved. The CDR3 runs to 12 residues. The V and J ends lost 3 bases and 6 bases respectively, with 6 bases between them. Germline CDR1 and CDR2: MNHEY and SMNVEV (reference sequence). The CDR3 region is CASSLLGNEQFF. CDR3 nucleotides: TGTGCCAGCAGTTTGCTAGGCAATGAGCAGTTCTTC.

The rearrangement joins TRBV6-5 to TRBJ1-3; the match to TRBD1 covers 7 bases. This CDR3 spans 13 amino acids. The germline CDR1 and CDR2 sequences are MNHEY and SVGAGI. Trimming cost V 6 bases and J 1 base; bases outside gene matches: 0. CDR3 DNA sequence: TGTGCCAGCAGGACAGGGTCTGGAAACACCATATATTTT. This gives the protein CASRTGSGNTIYF.

This chain uses TRBV12-3 or TRBV12-4 with TRBJ1-5; a possible D gene is TRBD1 (6 bases). The CDR3 loop spans 13 amino acids. Deletions cut 3 bases from V and 6 bases from J, with 9 bases between. CDR3 protein: CASSFGGAQPQHF. CDR3 DNA sequence: TGTGCCAGCAGTTTTGGGGGGGCTCAGCCCCAGCATTTT.

The rearrangement links TRBV27 to TRBJ1-4; D gene unclear. Germline CDR1 is MNHEY and CDR2 is SMNVEV (reference sequence). V gave up 5 bases and J gave up 3 bases, with 16 bases separating them. The CDR3 sequence is 16 residues long. CDR3 sequence reads: CASSPYTLASNEKLFF. In DNA form, the CDR3 reads TGTGCCAGCAGTCCCTACACTCTTGCGTCTAATGAAAAACTGTTTTTT.

The chain joins TRBV4-1 to TRBJ1-2; no definite D call. The CDR3 has 14 residues. The germline CDR1 and CDR2 sequences are MGHRA and YSYEKL. V lost 4 bases, J lost 7 bases, and 16 bases lay in between. CDR3 residues: CASSLLSMQGGYTF. The CDR3 DNA sequence: TGCGCCAGCAGCCTACTCTCTATGCAAGGTGGCTACACCTTC.

This clone was counted a few times. The chain recombines TRBV6-2 or TRBV6-3 with TRBJ2-2, with TRBD2 identical over 8 bases. V lost 6 bases, J lost 3 bases, and 6 bases stayed unmatched. Germline CDR1 is MNHEY and CDR2 is SVGEGT. The CDR3 is 15 residues long. The CDR3 coding sequence is TGTGCCAGCAGCTATCGGACTAGCTACACCGGGGAGCTGTTTTTT. The encoded protein is CASSYRTSYTGELFF.

A few counts support this clone. The chain combines TRBV6-5 with TRBJ2-5, with D perhaps given as TRBD1 or TRBD2 (6 bases each). Germline lookup yields CDR1 MNHEY and CDR2 SVGAGI. This CDR3 contains 14 residues. The ends were cut back, 6 bases at V and 5 bases at J, with 16 bases in the middle. Written as DNA, the CDR3 is TGTGCCAGCAGGGGGGCGGGGCGGAGGGAGACCCAGTACTTC. It translates to CASRGAGRRETQYF.

This clone showed up just a few times. The rearrangement uses TRBV5-1 and TRBJ2-3; 14 bases agree with TRBD2. V lost 4 bases and J lost 1; bases outside the gene matches: 2. CDR3 length: 16 residues. The germline CDR1 and CDR2 sequences are SGHRS and YFSETQ. CDR3 sequence (DNA): TGCGCCAGCAGCGCGGGACTAGCGGGAGGCACAGATACGCAGTATTTT. It is translated as CASSAGLAGGTDTQYF.

This chain uses TRBV5-6 with TRBJ1-2; D possibly corresponds to TRBD1 (6 bases). This CDR3 has 14 amino acids. V gave up 4 bases and J gave up 3 bases, with 13 bases separating them. The germline gives CDR1 SGHDT, CDR2 YYEEEE. The CDR3 loop is CASSPGQTYYGYTF. The CDR3 DNA is TGTGCCAGCAGCCCTGGACAGACATACTATGGCTACACCTTC.

The sample holds one count of this clone. The V gene is TRBV9, the J gene TRBJ2-7; D possibly matches TRBD1 or TRBD2 (7 bases each). The length of the CDR3 is 14 residues. CDR1 is SGDLS, CDR2 YYNGEE, per germline. V lost 0 bases, J lost 7 bases, and 14 bases lay in between. Here the CDR3 DNA reads TGTGCCAGCAGCGTAGGACAGGGAGGGTGGGAGCAGTACTTC. Translation: CASSVGQGGWEQYF. Full variable domain (rest looked up from reference TRBV9 and TRBJ2-7): DSGVTQTPKHLITATGQRVTLRCSPRSGDLSVYWYQQSLDQGLQFLIQYYNGEERAKGNILERFSAQQFPDLHSELNLSSLELGDSALYFCASSVGQGGWEQYFGPGTRLTVT.

The rearrangement links TRBV2 to TRBJ2-1, with 14 positions matching TRBD2. The CDR3 length is 19 residues. Trimming cost V 4 bases and J 6 bases; bases outside gene matches: 14. Germline lookup yields CDR1 SNHLY and CDR2 FYNNEI. CDR3 sequence: CASSGKDRGLAGASNEQFF. CDR3 nucleotide sequence: TGTGCCAGCAGTGGCAAAGACAGGGGACTAGCGGGGGCTAGCAATGAGCAGTTCTTC. The full variable domain, its missing parts supplied by reference TRBV2 and TRBJ2-1, is EPEVTQTPSHQVTQMGQEVILRCVPISNHLYFYWYRQILGQKVEFLVSFYNNEISEKSEIFDDQFSVERPDGSNFTLKIRSTKLEDSAMYFCASSGKDRGLAGASNEQFFGPGTRLTVL.

The chain uses TRBV28 and TRBJ2-1; D is unclear. V lost 2 bases, J lost 8 bases, and 7 bases lay in between. CDR3 length equals 12 residues. Germline V gene lookup returns CDR1 MDHEN and CDR2 SYDVKM. The CDR3: CASSLAGYEQFF. Here the CDR3 DNA reads TGTGCCAGCAGTTTAGCAGGCTATGAGCAGTTCTTC. Full variable domain (remainder filled in from reference TRBV28 and TRBJ2-1): DVKVTQSSRYLVKRTGEKVFLECVQDMDHENMFWYRQDPGLGLRLIYFSYDVKMKEKGDIPEGYSVSREKKERFSLILESASTNQTSMYLCASSLAGYEQFFGPGTRLTVL.

This clone is a singleton in its sample. This chain uses TRBV5-6 with TRBJ1-2, with no clear D. Between the trimmed V and J ends, which lost 0 bases and 8 bases, there was a span of 5 bases. The germline V gene has CDR1 SGHDT and CDR2 YYEEEE. This CDR3 has 11 amino acids. The CDR3 protein is CASSLASGYTF. In DNA form, the CDR3 reads TGTGCCAGCAGCTTGGCTTCGGGCTACACCTTC.

This clone is medium-sized (0.01 to 0.1%) in the sample. V usage is TRBV3-1 (or the pseudogene TRBV3-2) and J usage is TRBJ2-3, with 13 bases identical to TRBD2. This CDR3 comprises 16 residues. Looked up from germline, CDR1 is LGHDT and CDR2 is YNNKEL (reference sequence). V shed 4 bases and J 3 bases; nucleotides not matched to a gene: 4. CDR3 sequence: CASSRGTSGMTDTQYF. CDR3 in DNA: TGTGCCAGCAGCCGAGGGACTAGCGGGATGACAGATACGCAGTATTTT.

As DNA, the CDR3 is TGTGCCAGCAGCTCGGCGGGAGGGCCAGATACGCAGTATTTT. This gives the protein CASSSAGGPDTQYF. The V call is TRBV7-3, the J call TRBJ2-3, with 9 bases lining up with TRBD2. Germline V lookup: CDR1 SGHTA, CDR2 FQGTGA. J gave up 4 bases and V 4 bases, and 3 bases lay outside the gene matches. The CDR3 extends over 14 amino acids.

The CDR3 loop reads CASSHTTGLDTQYF. The CDR3 DNA reads as TGTGCCAGCAGTCATACTACAGGGCTAGATACGCAGTATTTT. The V call is TRBV3-1 (or the pseudogene TRBV3-2), the J call TRBJ2-3; maybe TRBD1 (6 bases). The V end was cut by 6 bases, the J end by 5 bases, with 15 bases between. There are 14 residues in the CDR3. Germline V gene data show CDR1 as LGHDT and CDR2 as YNNKEL (reference sequence).

The chain is built from TRBV3-1 (or the pseudogene TRBV3-2) and TRBJ2-7; possible D gene TRBD1, 6 bases. Germline CDR1 is LGHDT and CDR2 is YNNKEL (reference sequence). V was clipped by 4 bases and J by 2 bases, with 12 bases between them. The CDR3 loop spans 14 amino acids. The CDR3, as DNA: TGTGCCAGCAGCCGCCTGGGACAAACCTACGAGCAGTACTTC. Translating it yields CASSRLGQTYEQYF.

The CDR3: CASSFSAGASWNEQFF. The CDR3 nucleotides read TGTGCCAGCAGTTTTTCTGCGGGAGCCTCTTGGAATGAGCAGTTCTTC. The chain uses TRBV27 and TRBJ2-1; 7 nucleotides agree with TRBD2. In germline, CDR1 is MNHEY, CDR2 SMNVEV (reference sequence). V lost 3 bases, J lost 7 bases, and 12 bases stayed unmatched. This CDR3 spans 16 amino acids.